Listed below are T cell receptor beta chains from one sample, sequenced in a study of PD-L1 blockade in urothelial cancer. Sequencing was performed with immunoSEQ multiplex PCR; in TCRdb, only in-frame clones are kept and a portion is missing. The sample contains more than 45,000 clones, about 91% of which appear only once. The sequencing here drew on PBMCs, taken around atezolizumab (anti-PD-L1) treatment. The source is an elderly man with urothelial cancer. CDR3s include the opening cysteine and the closing phenylalanine or tryptophan. A D gene is named only where the DNA matches it firmly. Clone size is not always given. Where it is, it says once, few, many or a class for expanded clones.

J | size | V | D | length | DNA | CDR3
TRBJ2-1 | - | TRBV5-4 | TRBD1 | 15 | TGTGCCAGCAGCTCGACCGGGACAGTCTACAATGAGCAGTTCTTC | CASSSTGTVYNEQFF
TRBJ2-1 | - | TRBV27 | TRBD2 | 16 | TGTGCCAGCTCCCAGCCCCCGCTAGCGGGAGTCAGGGAGCAGTTCTTC | CASSQPPLAGVREQFF
TRBJ2-7 | once | TRBV18 | - | 13 | TGTGCCAGCTCCCGAGAGGGACTGGGCGAGCAGTACTTC | CASSREGLGEQYF
TRBJ2-5 | - | TRBV9 | - | 15 | TGTGCCAGCAGCGTATCCGGGAACGAAGTGGAGACCCAGTACTTC | CASSVSGNEVETQYF
TRBJ2-5 | - | TRBV5-1 | TRBD2 | 14 | TGCGCCAGCAGCTTCGGACTAGCGGGAGAGACCCAGTACTTC | CASSFGLAGETQYF
TRBJ2-1 | once | TRBV4-1 | TRBD2 | 16 | TGCGCCAGCAGCCCTTCCGGGGGGACCTCCTACAATGAGCAGTTCTTC | CASSPSGGTSYNEQFF
TRBJ1-5 | - | TRBV7-2 | - | 15 | TGTGCCAGCAGCTTAGGGAGGGGAGGCAATCAGCCCCAGCATTTT | CASSLGRGGNQPQHF
TRBJ2-7 | - | TRBV18 | - | 14 | TGTGCCAGCTCACCAGGGGCGCGTAGGGACGAGCAGTACTTC | CASSPGARRDEQYF
TRBJ2-7 | - | TRBV11-2 | - | 17 | TGTGCCAGCAGCTCTAGGGGCAGCACGGGAGCCTCCTACGAGCAGTACTTC | CASSSRGSTGASYEQYF
TRBJ2-3 | - | TRBV6-5 | TRBD1 | 15 | TGTGCCAGCAGTCCCCGACAGGGGTGGTCAGATACGCAGTATTTT | CASSPRQGWSDTQYF
TRBJ2-1 | - | TRBV11-3 | - | 16 | TGTGCCAGCAGCTTAGATGGGTCTAGCTATTTCAATGAGCAGTTCTTC | CASSLDGSSYFNEQFF
TRBJ1-1 | - | TRBV7-2 | - | 14 | TGTGCCAGCAGCTTATCGTCGTTGAAGGGGCAGGCTTTCTTT | CASSLSSLKGQAFF
TRBJ2-5 | - | TRBV7-2 | - | 16 | TGTGCCAGCAGCTTAAGGGGACGACTAGGCCAAGAGACCCAGTACTTC | CASSLRGRLGQETQYF
TRBJ2-7 | - | TRBV27 | TRBD1 | 15 | TGTGCCAGCACTCGAAGGGGGACAGGGTACAGGGAGCAGTACTTC | CASTRRGTGYREQYF
TRBJ1-3 | few | TRBV7-9 | TRBD1 | 15 | TGTGCCAGCAGCTCCGGACAGGGGGCTGGAAACACCATATATTTT | CASSSGQGAGNTIYF
TRBJ2-2 | once | TRBV11-3 | TRBD2 | 15 | TGTGCCAGCAGCCGACTAGCGGGAGATTCCGGGGAGCTGTTTTTT | CASSRLAGDSGELFF
TRBJ2-5 | - | TRBV4-1 | TRBD1 | 15 | TGCGCCAGCAGCCAAGGGACAGGGGGTGTAGAGACCCAGTACTTC | CASSQGTGGVETQYF
TRBJ2-7 | - | TRBV6-5 | - | 14 | TGTGCCAGCACCACCAAAGGCAGGCCCTACGAGCAGTACTTC | CASTTKGRPYEQYF
TRBJ2-7 | - | TRBV5-5 | TRBD1 | 16 | TGTGCCAGCAGTTTGGGGTCCGGGACAGGGGCCCACGAGCAGTACTTC | CASSLGSGTGAHEQYF
TRBJ1-2 | - | TRBV6-5 | - | 13 | TGTGCCAGCAGTTACTCGAGCCGATTTGGCTACACCTTC | CASSYSSRFGYTF
TRBJ2-2 | - | TRBV2 | TRBD1 | 15 | TGTGCCAGCAGGGGACAGGGGAGGAACACCGGGGAGCTGTTTTTT | CASRGQGRNTGELFF
TRBJ2-1 | - | TRBV30 | - | 12 | TGTGCCTGGAGATACCCCCGCGATGAGCAGTTCTTC | CAWRYPRDEQFF
TRBJ2-1 | - | TRBV6-1 | TRBD2 | 15 | TGTGCCAGCCTTACGCTAGCGGGAGGCTACAATGAGCAGTTCTTC | CASLTLAGGYNEQFF
TRBJ2-7 | - | TRBV6-5 | TRBD2 | 15 | TGTGCCAGCAGCTATGAGAGCGGGAGAGGTTACGAGCAGTACTTC | CASSYESGRGYEQYF
TRBJ1-1 | - | TRBV5-6 | TRBD1 | 16 | TGTGCCAGCAGCGGCCTCGGGACAGGGCTTTACACTGAAGCTTTCTTT | CASSGLGTGLYTEAFF
TRBJ2-1 | - | TRBV7-6 | TRBD1 | 15 | TGTGCCAGCAGCTTAGGTGGGACAGCATACAATGAGCAGTTCTTC | CASSLGGTAYNEQFF
TRBJ2-1 | - | TRBV9 | - | 17 | TGTGCCAGCAGCGTAGAAAGAGCAGGGCGCAACTACAATGAGCAGTTCTTC | CASSVERAGRNYNEQFF
TRBJ2-5 | - | TRBV25-1 | TRBD1 | 16 | TGTGCCAGCAGTCGTCAAGACAGGGGGCGCCAAGAGACCCAGTACTTC | CASSRQDRGRQETQYF
TRBJ2-7 | - | TRBV11-2 | TRBD2 | 16 | TGTGCCAGCAGCTTAGTTACTAGCGGACCATCCTACGAGCAGTACTTC | CASSLVTSGPSYEQYF
TRBJ1-2 | - | TRBV2 | TRBD1 | 15 | TGTGCCAGCAGTTCCCTAGGGGGACAGGGGATTGGCTACACCTTC | CASSSLGGQGIGYTF
TRBJ1-2 | - | TRBV7-9 | TRBD1 | 14 | TGTGCCAGCAGCCCGCGGACAGGGGGCTATGGCTACACCTTC | CASSPRTGGYGYTF
TRBJ1-5 | - | TRBV28 | - | 16 | TGTGCCAGCAGTTCTCTAAACACAGTCTCTAATCAGCCCCAGCATTTT | CASSSLNTVSNQPQHF
TRBJ2-3 | - | TRBV4-1 | TRBD2 | 17 | TGCGCCAGCAGCCGCGGGACTAGCGGGACTTCCACAGATACGCAGTATTTT | CASSRGTSGTSTDTQYF
TRBJ1-1 | - | TRBV2 | - | 11 | TGTCCACAGGTCAGGGGCACTGAAGCTTTCTTT | CPQVRGTEAFF
TRBJ1-5 | few | TRBV27 | - | 16 | TGTGCCAGCAGTCCCCGACAGACCATTAGCAATCAGCCCCAGCATTTT | CASSPRQTISNQPQHF
TRBJ1-1 | - | TRBV4-1 | TRBD1 | 17 | TGCGCCAGCAGCCAAGTTTTATTGGTCGGAGGACAGGGGAAAGCTTTCTTT | CASSQVLLVGGQGKAFF
TRBJ2-6 | - | TRBV18 | TRBD1 | 16 | TGTGCCAGCTCAGCTCAGGGGGCATCTGGGGCCAACGTCCTGACTTTC | CASSAQGASGANVLTF
TRBJ1-1 | - | TRBV7-9 | - | 12 | TGTGCCAGCAGCCGGAGGGAGACTGAAGCTTTCTTT | CASSRRETEAFF
TRBJ2-7 | - | TRBV18 | TRBD2 | 17 | TGTGCCAGCTCACCACCGATAAGTAGCGGGACCTCCTACGAGCAGTACTTC | CASSPPISSGTSYEQYF
TRBJ2-2 | - | TRBV5-1 | - | 13 | TGCGCCAGCAGCGGGCTCGGGGTCGGGGAGCTGTTTTTT | CASSGLGVGELFF
TRBJ1-1 | - | TRBV29-1 | TRBD1 | 12 | TGCAGCGGCGGACAGGGCCTCACTGAAGCTTTCTTT | CSGGQGLTEAFF
TRBJ2-7 | - | TRBV4-1 | TRBD2 | 16 | TGCGCCAGCAGCCAAACGACCGGGACTAGCGGCAGTAAGCAGTACTTC | CASSQTTGTSGSKQYF
TRBJ1-1 | - | TRBV6-1 | - | 13 | TGTGCCAGCAGTGTGACAGGGAACACTGAAGCTTTCTTT | CASSVTGNTEAFF
TRBJ2-3 | - | TRBV5-6 | TRBD1 | 15 | TGTGCCAGCAGCGCCGGGACAGGGATCACAGATACGCAGTATTTT | CASSAGTGITDTQYF
TRBJ2-4 | - | TRBV21-1 | - | 15 | TGTGCCAGCAGCGGTGACTACATAGCCAAAAACATTCAGTACTTC | CASSGDYIAKNIQYF
TRBJ1-2 | - | TRBV5-4 | TRBD1 | 16 | TGTGCCAGCAGCCCGAAGGAGGGACAGGGACCCAAGGGCTACACCTTC | CASSPKEGQGPKGYTF
TRBJ2-7 | few | TRBV28 | - | 13 | TGTGCCAGCAGTTTGGAGAGGTCCTACGAGCAGTACTTC | CASSLERSYEQYF
TRBJ2-5 | few | TRBV2 | - | 11 | TGTGCCGGAGGCGGCACGGAGACCCAGTACTTC | CAGGGTETQYF
TRBJ2-2 | - | TRBV5-6 | - | 15 | TGTGCCAGCAGCTTTGGACAGTGGAACACCGGGGAGCTGTTTTTT | CASSFGQWNTGELFF
TRBJ2-7 | - | TRBV2 | - | 13 | TGTGCCAGCACCCGGGACATCTCCTACGAGCAGTACTTC | CASTRDISYEQYF
TRBJ1-1 | - | TRBV5-1 | TRBD1 | 15 | TGCGCCAGCAGCTTGGAAGGACAGGGGAGCACTGAAGCTTTCTTT | CASSLEGQGSTEAFF
TRBJ1-2 | - | TRBV7-2 | TRBD1 | 15 | TGTGCCAGCAGCTTAAGGGCAGGGGGCGCCTATGGCTACACCTTC | CASSLRAGGAYGYTF
TRBJ2-5 | - | TRBV30 | TRBD1 | 16 | TGTGCCTGGAGTCCAGGGACAGGGTTAGGAGGAGAGACCCAGTACTTC | CAWSPGTGLGGETQYF
TRBJ1-2 | - | TRBV6-5 | TRBD1 | 13 | TGTGCCAGCAGTTACTTACAGGGGTATGGCTACACCTTC | CASSYLQGYGYTF
TRBJ2-3 | - | TRBV10-3 | - | 14 | TGTGCCATCAGTGCTACGATCAGCACAGATACGCAGTATTTT | CAISATISTDTQYF
TRBJ2-2 | - | TRBV5-1 | TRBD1 | 16 | TGCGCCAGCAGCTTCGTACTCGGGACAGGCACCGGGGAGCTGTTTTTT | CASSFVLGTGTGELFF
TRBJ2-3 | - | TRBV5-1 | - | 12 | TGCGCCAGCACTTCAGGGTCAGATACGCAGTATTTT | CASTSGSDTQYF